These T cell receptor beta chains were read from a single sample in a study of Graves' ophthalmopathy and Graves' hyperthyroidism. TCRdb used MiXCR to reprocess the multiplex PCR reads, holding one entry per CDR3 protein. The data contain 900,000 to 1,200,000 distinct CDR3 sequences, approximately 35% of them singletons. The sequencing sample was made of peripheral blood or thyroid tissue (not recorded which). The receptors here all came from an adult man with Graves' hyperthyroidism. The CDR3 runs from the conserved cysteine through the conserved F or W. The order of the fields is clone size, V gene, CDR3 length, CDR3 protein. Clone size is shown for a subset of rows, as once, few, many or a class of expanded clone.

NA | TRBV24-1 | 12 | CATSEIQGAAFF
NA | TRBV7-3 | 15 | CASSVNSLGARGYTF
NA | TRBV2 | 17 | CASSPGGLAGQMETQYF
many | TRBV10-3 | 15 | CAISEGQGAKNSQHF
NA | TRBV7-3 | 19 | CARQPSGAEGVVPIYGYTF
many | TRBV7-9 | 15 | CASSSGSGNPAAQYF
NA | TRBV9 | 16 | CASSQLVGRGGKTQYF
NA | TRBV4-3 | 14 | CASSPSAQNQPQYF
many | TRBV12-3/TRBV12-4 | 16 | CASSLAGRQGFDGYTF
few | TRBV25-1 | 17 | CASSEYRQGAQGGELFF
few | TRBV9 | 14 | CASSPWTGTETQYF
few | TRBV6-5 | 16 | CASSYDAATGANVLTF
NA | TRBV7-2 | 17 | CASSQTLLGRSSYEQYF
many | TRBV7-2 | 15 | CASSKRTVGQETQYF
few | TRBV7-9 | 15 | CASSPPMGTDYEQYF
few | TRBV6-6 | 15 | CASQLQGEGGKTQYF
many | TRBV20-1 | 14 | CSANLQGVRTEAFF
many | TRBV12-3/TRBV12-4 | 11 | CASRRQREQYF
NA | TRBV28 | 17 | CASSLLSWKLGNSPLHF
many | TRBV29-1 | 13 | CSVAGHSSYEQYF
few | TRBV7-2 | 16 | CASSLAADRRSYEQYF
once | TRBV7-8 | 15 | CASSWGTGTQETQYF
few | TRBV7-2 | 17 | CASSQDIAGGLPYEQYF
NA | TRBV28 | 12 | CASSPGLRPIYF
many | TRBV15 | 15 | CATSEGQGAFQPQHF
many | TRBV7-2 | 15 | CASSLRGSSGNTIYF
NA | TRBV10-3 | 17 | CASSYALTDYMNTEAFF
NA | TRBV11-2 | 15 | CASSLELNPAYEQYF
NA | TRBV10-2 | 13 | CASSAEGDYEQYF
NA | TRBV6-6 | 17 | CASSYRSPGGGLSPQHF
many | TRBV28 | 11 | CASSQTYGYTF
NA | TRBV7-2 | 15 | CASSLGTITRYGYTF
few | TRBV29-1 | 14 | CSVGGTGRGQPQHF
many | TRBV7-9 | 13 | CASTRGVNTEAFF
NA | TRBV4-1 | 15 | CASSQISGSPYGQYF
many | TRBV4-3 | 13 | CASSQEIGTEAFF
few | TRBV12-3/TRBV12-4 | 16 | CASRHTGGGITGELFF
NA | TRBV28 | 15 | CASIQPVGGRWAQHF
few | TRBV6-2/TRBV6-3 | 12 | CASGTGGREQYF
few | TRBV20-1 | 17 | CSATSRDRVVWHEKLFF
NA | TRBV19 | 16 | CASRRSSTSGNYEQYF
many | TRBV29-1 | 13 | CSALGTVNTEAFF
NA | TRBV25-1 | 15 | CASSYTRDRGYEQYF
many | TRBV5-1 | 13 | CASSLSPVEKLFF
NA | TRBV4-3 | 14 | CASSEASGITEAFF
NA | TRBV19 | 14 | CASRTAGTQETQYF